This T cell receptor (beta chain) was identified in a study of T cells in Graves' hyperthyroidism and ophthalmopathy (dated by TCRdb to the late 2010s). In terms of the full investigation: Peripheral blood samples were taken at the time of initial diagnosis, prior to any treatment. The paper describes TCR Vbeta CDR3 sequencing of 135 peripheral blood samples, made up of around 41 ophthalmopathy patients, 70 to 75 hyperthyroidism patients and approximately 17 progressor patients. Once sampling was done, hyperthyroidism patients were given methimazole at a starting dose of 30 mg daily, whereas ophthalmopathy patients were given high-dose intravenous methylprednisolone. To identify distinguishing TCR V-J signatures, a discovery cohort of 100 or so patients was used, comprising roughly 45 with Graves' ophthalmopathy and roughly 60 with stable Graves' hyperthyroidism. The 95 to 100 discovery patients were divided at random into training and test sets in a 7:3 ratio. Whether ophthalmopathy could be predicted prospectively was tested in an independent validation cohort made up of about 18 hyperthyroidism patients plus 17 patients who later progressed to ophthalmopathy. The study also compared thyroid tissue and blood T-cell repertoires from more than 5 Graves' hyperthyroidism patients. Points the paper makes about the study in general: Most expanded thyroid clonotypes (frequency above 0.001) were also found in blood, which suggests that blood repertoires may mirror thyroid immune responses. In validation, progression to ophthalmopathy was predicted by the model with 70.59% sensitivity and 72.22% specificity, a median of 6.5 months before onset. No statistical method was used to set the sample size in advance, and investigators knew the group allocation. In cross-validation, a model built on a 13 V-J signature told ophthalmopathy apart from stable hyperthyroidism with 85% to 90% sensitivity and 81% to 82% specificity, and in testing the same model reached 80%/75%.

In the ophthalmopathy patients, disease was moderately to severely active, with a Clinical Activity Score of 3 or more, a NOSPECS grade of 4 or more, and a duration of less than 3 months. Patients with uncontrolled infections, other autoimmune diseases, pregnancy or lactation were excluded. Diagnoses were established on the basis of clinical symptoms, serum thyroxine and TRAb, thyroid ultrasound, and orbital computed tomography. PBMCs were separated from 7.5 to 10 ml of fresh peripheral blood using Ficoll-Paque density gradient centrifugation. Trizol reagent was used to extract total RNA, and RNA quality was then checked on an Agilent 2100 Bioanalyzer. In the germline V gene (reference sequence), CDR1 corresponds to DFQATT and CDR2 to SNEGSKA. The CDR3, from cysteine to phenylalanine, totals 12 residues. Only the CDR3 region is kept as DNA, spanning 36 bases read in frame from base 1. Amplification of TCR beta CDR3 regions was carried out from RNA transcripts. A first-round RT-PCR of the TCR CDR3 used the HTBI primer set with the Qiagen OneStep RT-PCR kit. Libraries were constructed in a second round of multiplex PCR, after which size selection and purification were carried out. Libraries were sequenced paired-end with 100 bp reads on an Illumina HiSeq2000. Per the authors' processing: Raw data were processed with SOAPnuke, discarding reads with adapters, uncalled bases, mean Phred below 15, or no exact constant-primer or identifier match. COPE v1.2.5 was used to merge the high-quality paired reads, and each unique nucleotide sequence was defined as a clonotype. MiTCR v1.1 was used to align the clonotypes against IMGT TRBV, TRBD and TRBJ reference segments. Analysis was restricted to V-J combinations with a frequency above 0.0001, which covered about 99% of repertoires. A TCS score was defined as the ratio of F50 (clonal expansion) to E x V (chaos), with BLOSUM62-based TCRdist applied between CDR3 peptides within each V-J. Welch's t-statistics and random forest reduced 450 to 600 V-J features to some 14, which were used in a naive Bayes classifier (R e1071). Through fastp at Q25 and MiXCR, TCRdb rebuilt clones from the public reads, retaining in-frame beta chains. Duplicate CDR3 protein sequences are folded into a single record with the most common DNA and genes. The V and J calls were not made by the authors but by TCRdb's processing. Present in this sample are around 350,000 distinct CDR3 sequences, approximately 14% of which were seen just once. Of the sample, around a fifth falls within the top ten clones.

This clonotype was counted many times. The specificity of this receptor is unknown. Base-call qualities are not available, and no considerably larger clone is one nucleotide away. This TCR derives from a woman aged 25-40 years with Graves' ophthalmopathy. The rearrangement joined TRBV20-1 to TRBJ1-1; a tentative D call is TRBD1 (6 bases match). Material for sequencing was blood. The CDR3 region: CRVREGGTEAFF. The DNA is TGCAGGGTCAGGGAGGGGGGAACTGAAGCTTTCTTT.